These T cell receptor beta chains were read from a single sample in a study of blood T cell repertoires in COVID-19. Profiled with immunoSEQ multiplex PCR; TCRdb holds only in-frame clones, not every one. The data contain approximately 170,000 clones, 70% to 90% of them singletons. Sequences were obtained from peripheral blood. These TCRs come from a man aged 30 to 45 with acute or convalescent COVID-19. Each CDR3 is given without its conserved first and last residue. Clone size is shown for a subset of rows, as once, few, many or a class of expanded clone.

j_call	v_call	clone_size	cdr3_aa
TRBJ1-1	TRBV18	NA	ASSLTSPGSNTEAF
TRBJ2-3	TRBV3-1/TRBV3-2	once	ASSQSLLVDTQY
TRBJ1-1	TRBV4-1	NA	ASSHSGLEAF
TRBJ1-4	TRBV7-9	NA	ASSLVETTNEKLF
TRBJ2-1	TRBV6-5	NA	ASKHRGDEQF
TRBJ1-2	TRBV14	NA	ASSQVRWGDGNYGYT
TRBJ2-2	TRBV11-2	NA	ASSSPYRRLTGELF
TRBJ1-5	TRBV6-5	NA	ASTEVSEVQPQH
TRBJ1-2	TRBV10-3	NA	AISEGQGRNYGYT
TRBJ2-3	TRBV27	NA	ASSLRGLTTDTQY
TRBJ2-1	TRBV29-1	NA	SVEDPSGLAGANVFLEF
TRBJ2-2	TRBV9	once	ASSAYTGELF
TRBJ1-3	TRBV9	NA	ASSPEDRGYTIY
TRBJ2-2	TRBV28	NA	ASVLGGANTGELF
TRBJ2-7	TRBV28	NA	ASSFGTSGSWTYEQY
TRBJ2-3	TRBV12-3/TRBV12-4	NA	ASSPYSTDTQY
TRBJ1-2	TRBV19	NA	ASSIGSEARYGYT
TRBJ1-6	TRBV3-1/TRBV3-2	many	ASSERTGSSYNSPLH
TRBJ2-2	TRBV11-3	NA	ASRITEGELF
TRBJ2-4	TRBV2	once	ASSEARLFGIQY
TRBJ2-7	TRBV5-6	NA	ASRYRGSIYEQY
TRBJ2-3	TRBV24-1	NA	ATSDTGTGVTDTQY
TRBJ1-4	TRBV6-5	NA	ASSYRGGPTNEKLF
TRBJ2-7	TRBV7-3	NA	ASSLDINYEQY
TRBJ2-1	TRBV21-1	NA	ASSKDRQIGTSGDNEQF
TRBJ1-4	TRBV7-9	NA	ASSLAGGNEKLF
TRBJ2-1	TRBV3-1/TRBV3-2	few	ASSQGLRGEQF
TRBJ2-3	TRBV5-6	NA	ASSLAALGLASTDTQY
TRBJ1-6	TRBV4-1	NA	ASSQYELVRNSPLH
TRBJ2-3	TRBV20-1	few	SASSQSGTGLDTQY
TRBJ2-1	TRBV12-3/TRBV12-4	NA	ASSRGGHNEQF
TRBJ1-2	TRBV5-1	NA	ASSLIQGSYGYT
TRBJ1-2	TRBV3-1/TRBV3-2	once	ASSQGRQNDGYT
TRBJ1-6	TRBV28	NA	ASQDRNQPSYSPLH
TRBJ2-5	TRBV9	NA	ASSLGDSLETQY
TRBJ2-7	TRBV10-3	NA	AISGGQGALPTYEQY
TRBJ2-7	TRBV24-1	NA	ATSSTRGLSYEQY
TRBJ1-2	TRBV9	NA	ASSVAALQGPYGYT
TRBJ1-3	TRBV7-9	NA	ASSSPGSGNTIY
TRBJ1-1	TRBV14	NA	ASSQAVLGQAF
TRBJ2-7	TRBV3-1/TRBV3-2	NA	ASSQVSGQQY
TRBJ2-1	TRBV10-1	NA	ASPGGSWGEQF
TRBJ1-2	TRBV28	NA	ASSLSGGATLRGYT
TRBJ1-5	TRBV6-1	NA	ASSETRDQPQH